This T cell receptor beta chain was captured in a study of blood T cell repertoires in COVID-19. Study in general: Sources were T cells, B-cell-depleted T cells, or PBMCs; the material itself was cDNA or gDNA.

TCRdb's copy holds only in-frame clones and misses some; the assay was immunoSEQ multiplex PCR. The profile shows more than 150,000 clones, less than 85% of them singletons. The CDR3 loop spans 14 amino acids. CDR1 and CDR2 (germline): SGHTS, YDEGEE. V gave up 4 bases and J gave up 14 bases; unmatched junction bases: 9. The chain couples TRBV5-8 to TRBJ1-6; 10 bases are shared with TRBD1. What was sequenced was peripheral blood. The sequence came from a human donor in a cohort sampled during active COVID-19. In DNA form, the CDR3 reads TGTGCCAGCAGCGGCCCCGGGACAGGGGAGTCCCTCCACTTT. This gives the protein CASSGPGTGESLHF. Looking up the rest from reference TRBV5-8 and TRBJ1-6 gives the full variable domain: EAGVTQSPTHLIKTRGQQATLRCSPISGHTSVYWYQQALGLGLQFLLWYDEGEERNRGNFPPRFSGRQFPNYSSELNVNALELEDSALYLCASSGPGTGESLHFGNGTRLTVT.